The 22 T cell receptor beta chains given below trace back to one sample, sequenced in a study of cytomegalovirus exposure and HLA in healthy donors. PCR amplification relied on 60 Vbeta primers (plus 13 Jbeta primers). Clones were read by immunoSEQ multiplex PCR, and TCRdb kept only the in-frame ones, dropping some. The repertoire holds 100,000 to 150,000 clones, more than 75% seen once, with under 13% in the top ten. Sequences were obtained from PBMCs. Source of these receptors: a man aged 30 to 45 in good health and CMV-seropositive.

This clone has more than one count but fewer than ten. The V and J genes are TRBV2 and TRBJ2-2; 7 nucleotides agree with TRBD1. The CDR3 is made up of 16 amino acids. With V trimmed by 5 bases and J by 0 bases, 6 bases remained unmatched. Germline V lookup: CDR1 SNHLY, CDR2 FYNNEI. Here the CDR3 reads CASSPGTASNTGELFF. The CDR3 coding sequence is TGTGCCAGCAGTCCCGGGACAGCCTCGAACACCGGGGAGCTGTTTTTT.

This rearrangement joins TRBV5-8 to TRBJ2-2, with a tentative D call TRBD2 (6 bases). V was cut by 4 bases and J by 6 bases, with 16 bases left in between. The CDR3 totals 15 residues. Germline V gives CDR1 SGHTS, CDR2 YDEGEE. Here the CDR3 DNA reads TGTGCCAGCAGCACTCCCGGCGGGGTTTCCGGGGAGCTGTTTTTT. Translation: CASSTPGGVSGELFF. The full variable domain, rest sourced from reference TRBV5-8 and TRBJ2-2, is EAGVTQSPTHLIKTRGQQATLRCSPISGHTSVYWYQQALGLGLQFLLWYDEGEERNRGNFPPRFSGRQFPNYSSELNVNALELEDSALYLCASSTPGGVSGELFFGEGSRLTVL.

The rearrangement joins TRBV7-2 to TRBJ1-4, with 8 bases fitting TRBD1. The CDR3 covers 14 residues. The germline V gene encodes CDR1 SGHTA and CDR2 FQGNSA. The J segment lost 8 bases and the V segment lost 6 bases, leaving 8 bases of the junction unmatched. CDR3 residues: CASSRQGRYEKLFF. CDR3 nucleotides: TGTGCCAGCAGTCGACAGGGGAGATACGAAAAACTGTTTTTT.

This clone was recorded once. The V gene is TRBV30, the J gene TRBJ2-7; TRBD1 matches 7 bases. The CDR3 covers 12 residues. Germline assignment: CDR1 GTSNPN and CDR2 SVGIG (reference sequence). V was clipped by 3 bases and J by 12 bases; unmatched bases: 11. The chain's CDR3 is CAWSSFRQGRYF. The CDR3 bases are TGTGCCTGGAGCTCTTTTAGACAGGGTCGGTACTTC.

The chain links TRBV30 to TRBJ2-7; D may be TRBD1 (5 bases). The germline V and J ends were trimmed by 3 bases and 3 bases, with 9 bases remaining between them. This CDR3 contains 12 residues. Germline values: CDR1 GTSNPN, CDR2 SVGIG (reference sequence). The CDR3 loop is CAWSLDSYEQYF. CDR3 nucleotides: TGTGCCTGGAGCCTCGACAGCTACGAGCAGTACTTC.

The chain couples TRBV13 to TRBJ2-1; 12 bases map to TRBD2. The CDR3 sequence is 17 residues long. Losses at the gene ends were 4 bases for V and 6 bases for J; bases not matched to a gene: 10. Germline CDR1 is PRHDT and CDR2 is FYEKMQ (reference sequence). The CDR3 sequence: CASSSGLAGISRNEQFF. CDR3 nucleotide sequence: TGTGCCAGCAGCTCCGGACTAGCGGGAATATCTCGCAATGAGCAGTTCTTC.

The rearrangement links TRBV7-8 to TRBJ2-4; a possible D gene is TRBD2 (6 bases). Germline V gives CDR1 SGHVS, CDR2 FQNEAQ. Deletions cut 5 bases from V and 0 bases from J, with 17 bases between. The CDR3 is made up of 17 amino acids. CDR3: CASSPPRGTIAKNIQYF. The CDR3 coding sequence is TGTGCCAGCAGCCCCCCGCGCGGGACGATAGCCAAAAACATTCAGTACTTC.

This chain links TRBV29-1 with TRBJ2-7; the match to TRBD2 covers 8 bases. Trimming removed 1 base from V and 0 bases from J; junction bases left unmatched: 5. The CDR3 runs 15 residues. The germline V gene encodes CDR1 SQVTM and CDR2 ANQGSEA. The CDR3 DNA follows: TGCAGCGTTGAAGCTACTAGCGGAAGCTCCTACGAGCAGTACTTC. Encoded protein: CSVEATSGSSYEQYF.

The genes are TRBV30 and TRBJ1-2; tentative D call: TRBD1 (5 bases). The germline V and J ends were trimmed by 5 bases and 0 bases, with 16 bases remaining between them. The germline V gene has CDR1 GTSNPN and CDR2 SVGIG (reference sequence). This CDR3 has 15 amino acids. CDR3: CAWGEEGTANYGYTF. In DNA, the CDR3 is TGTGCCTGGGGAGAGGAGGGGACTGCTAACTATGGCTACACCTTC.

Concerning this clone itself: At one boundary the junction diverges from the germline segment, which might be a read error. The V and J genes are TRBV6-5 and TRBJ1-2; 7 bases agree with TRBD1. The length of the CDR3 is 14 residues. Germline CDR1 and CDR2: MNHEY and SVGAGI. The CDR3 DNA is TGTGCCAGCAGTTACGACAGGGTTGCCTATGACTACACCTTC. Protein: CASSYDRVAYDYTF.

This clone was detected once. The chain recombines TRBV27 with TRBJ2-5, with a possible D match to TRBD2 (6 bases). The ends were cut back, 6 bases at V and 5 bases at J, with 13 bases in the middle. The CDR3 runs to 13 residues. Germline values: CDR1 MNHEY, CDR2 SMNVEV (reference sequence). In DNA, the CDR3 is TGTGCCAGCAGGACTCAGGGAGGCGAGACCCAGTACTTC. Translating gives CASRTQGGETQYF.

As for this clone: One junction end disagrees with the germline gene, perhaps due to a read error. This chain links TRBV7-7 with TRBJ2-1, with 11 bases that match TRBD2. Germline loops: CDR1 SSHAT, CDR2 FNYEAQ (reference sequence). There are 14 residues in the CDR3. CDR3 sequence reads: CASSLAGGRNEQFF. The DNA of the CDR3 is TGTGCTAGCAGCTTAGCGGGAGGGCGCAATGAGCAGTTCTTC.

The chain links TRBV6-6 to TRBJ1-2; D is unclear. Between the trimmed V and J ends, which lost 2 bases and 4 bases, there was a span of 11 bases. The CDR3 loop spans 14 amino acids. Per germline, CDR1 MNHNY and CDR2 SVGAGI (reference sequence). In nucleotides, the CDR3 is TGTGCCAGCAGTTACGAACAGCATAGCTATGGCTACACCTTC. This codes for CASSYEQHSYGYTF.

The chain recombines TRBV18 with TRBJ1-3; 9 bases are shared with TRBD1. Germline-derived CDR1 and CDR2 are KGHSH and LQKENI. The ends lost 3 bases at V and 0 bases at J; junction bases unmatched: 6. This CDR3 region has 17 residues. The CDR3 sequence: CASSPGQGGLSGNTIYF. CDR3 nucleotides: TGTGCCAGCTCACCGGGACAGGGAGGTCTCTCTGGAAACACCATATATTTT.

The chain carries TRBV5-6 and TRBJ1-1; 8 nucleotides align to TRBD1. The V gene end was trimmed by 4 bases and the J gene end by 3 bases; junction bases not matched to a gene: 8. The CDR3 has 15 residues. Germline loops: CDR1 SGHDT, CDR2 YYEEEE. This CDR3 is CASSELTGGYTEAFF. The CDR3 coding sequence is TGTGCCAGCAGCGAGTTAACAGGGGGGTACACTGAAGCTTTCTTT. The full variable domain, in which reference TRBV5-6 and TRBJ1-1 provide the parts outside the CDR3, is DAGVTQSPTHLIKTRGQQVTLRCSPKSGHDTVSWYQQALGQGPQFIFQYYEEEERQRGNFPDRFSGHQFPNYSSELNVNALLLGDSALYLCASSELTGGYTEAFFGQGTRLTVV.

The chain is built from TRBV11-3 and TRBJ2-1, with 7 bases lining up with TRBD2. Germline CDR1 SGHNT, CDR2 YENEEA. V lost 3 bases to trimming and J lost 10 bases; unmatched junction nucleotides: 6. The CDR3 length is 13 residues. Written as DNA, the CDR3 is TGTGCCAGCAGCTTCCGGGGGGTGGGAGAGCAGTTCTTC. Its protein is CASSFRGVGEQFF. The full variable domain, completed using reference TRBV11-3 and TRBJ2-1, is EAGVVQSPRYKIIEKKQPVAFWCNPISGHNTLYWYLQNLGQGPELLIRYENEEAVDDSQLPKDRFSAERLKGVDSTLKIQPAELGDSAVYLCASSFRGVGEQFFGPGTRLTVL.

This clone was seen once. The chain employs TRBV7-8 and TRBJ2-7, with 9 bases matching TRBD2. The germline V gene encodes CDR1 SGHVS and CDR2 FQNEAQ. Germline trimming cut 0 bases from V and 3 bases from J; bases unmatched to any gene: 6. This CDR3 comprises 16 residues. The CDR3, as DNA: TGTGCCAGCAGCTTAGCGTTGGTAGCGGGAGACTACGAGCAGTACTTC. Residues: CASSLALVAGDYEQYF. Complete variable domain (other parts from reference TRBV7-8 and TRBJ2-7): GAGVSQSPRYKVAKRGQDVALRCDPISGHVSLFWYQQALGQGPEFLTYFQNEAQLDKSGLPSDRFFAERPEGSVSTLKIQRTQQEDSAVYLCASSLALVAGDYEQYFGPGTRLTVT.

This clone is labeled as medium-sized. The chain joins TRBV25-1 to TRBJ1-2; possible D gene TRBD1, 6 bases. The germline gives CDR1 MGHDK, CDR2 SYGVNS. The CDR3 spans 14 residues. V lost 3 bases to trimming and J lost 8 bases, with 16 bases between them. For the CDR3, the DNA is TGTGCCAGCAGTGATTCGGACAGAGCGTGGGGCTACACCTTC. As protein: CASSDSDRAWGYTF.

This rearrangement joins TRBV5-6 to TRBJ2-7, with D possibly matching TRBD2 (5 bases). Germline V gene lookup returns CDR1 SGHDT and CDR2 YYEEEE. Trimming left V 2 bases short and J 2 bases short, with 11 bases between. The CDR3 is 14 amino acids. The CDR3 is CASSFAGRAYEQYF. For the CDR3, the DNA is TGTGCCAGCAGCTTTGCGGGTCGGGCCTACGAGCAGTACTTC.

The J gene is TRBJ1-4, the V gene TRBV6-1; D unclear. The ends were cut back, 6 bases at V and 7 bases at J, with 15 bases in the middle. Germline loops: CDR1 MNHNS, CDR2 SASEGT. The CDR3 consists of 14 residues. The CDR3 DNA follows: TGTGCCAGCAGGGGGTCCGGAGGCGCTGAAAAACTGTTTTTT. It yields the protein CASRGSGGAEKLFF.

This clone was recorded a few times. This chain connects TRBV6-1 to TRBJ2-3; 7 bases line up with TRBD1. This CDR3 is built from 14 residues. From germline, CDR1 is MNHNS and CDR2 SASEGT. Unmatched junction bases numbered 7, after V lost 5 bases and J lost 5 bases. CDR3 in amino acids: CASSWDRRIDTQYF. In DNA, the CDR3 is TGTGCCAGCAGTTGGGACAGAAGGATAGATACGCAGTATTTT.

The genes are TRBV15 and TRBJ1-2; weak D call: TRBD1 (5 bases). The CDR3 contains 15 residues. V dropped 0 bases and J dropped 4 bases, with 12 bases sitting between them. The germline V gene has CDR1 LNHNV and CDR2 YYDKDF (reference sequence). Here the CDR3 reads CATSRDTGDGYGYTF. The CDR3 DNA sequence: TGTGCCACCAGCAGAGATACGGGGGATGGCTATGGCTACACCTTC.